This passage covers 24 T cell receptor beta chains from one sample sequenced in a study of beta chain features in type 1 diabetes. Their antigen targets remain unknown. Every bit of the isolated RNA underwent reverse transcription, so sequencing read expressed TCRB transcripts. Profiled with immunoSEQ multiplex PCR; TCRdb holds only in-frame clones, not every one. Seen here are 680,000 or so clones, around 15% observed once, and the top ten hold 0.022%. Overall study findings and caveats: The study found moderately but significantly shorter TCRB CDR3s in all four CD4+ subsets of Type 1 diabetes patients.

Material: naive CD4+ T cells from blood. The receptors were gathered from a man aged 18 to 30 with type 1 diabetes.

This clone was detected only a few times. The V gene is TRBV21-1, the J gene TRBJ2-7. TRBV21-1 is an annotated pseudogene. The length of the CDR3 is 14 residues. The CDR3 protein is CASSKDIRSAEQYF. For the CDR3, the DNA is TGTGCCAGCAGCAAAGACATTAGATCGGCCGAGCAGTACTTC.

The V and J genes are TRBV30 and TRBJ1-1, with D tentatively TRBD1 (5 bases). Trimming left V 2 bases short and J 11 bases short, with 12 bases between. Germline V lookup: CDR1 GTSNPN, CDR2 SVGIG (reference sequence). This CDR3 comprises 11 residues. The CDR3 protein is CAWSQGPDAFF. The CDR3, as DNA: TGTGCCTGGAGTCAGGGCCCCGATGCTTTCTTT.

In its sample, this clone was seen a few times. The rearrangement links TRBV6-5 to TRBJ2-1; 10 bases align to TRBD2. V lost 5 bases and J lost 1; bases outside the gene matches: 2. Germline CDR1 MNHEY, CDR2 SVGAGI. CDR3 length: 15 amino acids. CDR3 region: CASSNSGGSYNEQFF. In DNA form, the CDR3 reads TGTGCCAGCAGTAATAGCGGGGGGTCCTACAATGAGCAGTTCTTC.

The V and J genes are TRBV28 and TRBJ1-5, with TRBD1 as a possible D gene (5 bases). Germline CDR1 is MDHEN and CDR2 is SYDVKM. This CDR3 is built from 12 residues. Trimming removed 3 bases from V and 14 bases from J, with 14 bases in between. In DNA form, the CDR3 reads TGTGCCAGCAGTTTGGGGACGCCCACGGAGCATTTT. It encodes CASSLGTPTEHF.

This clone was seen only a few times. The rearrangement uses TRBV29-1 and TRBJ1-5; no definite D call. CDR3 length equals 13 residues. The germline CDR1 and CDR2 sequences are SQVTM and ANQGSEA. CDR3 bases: TGCACGTTCTGGGGAAGACGGAATCAGCCCCAGCATTTT. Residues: CTFWGRRNQPQHF.

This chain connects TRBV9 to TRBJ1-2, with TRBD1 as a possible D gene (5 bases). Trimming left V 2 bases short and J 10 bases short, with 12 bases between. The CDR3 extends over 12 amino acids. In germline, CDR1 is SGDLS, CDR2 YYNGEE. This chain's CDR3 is CASSVTGRVYTF. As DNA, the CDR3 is TGTGCCAGCAGCGTTACGGGGCGGGTCTACACCTTC.

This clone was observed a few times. For the CDR3, the DNA is TGTGCCTGGAGTTCCTTGCAGGTCAATAGCAATCAGCCCCAGCATTTT. Translated, it gives CAWSSLQVNSNQPQHF. J is TRBJ1-5 and V is TRBV30; no reliable D call. Germline CDR1 is GTSNPN and CDR2 is SVGIG (reference sequence). The CDR3 length is 16 residues. V shed 2 bases and J shed 0 bases, with 14 bases lying between them.

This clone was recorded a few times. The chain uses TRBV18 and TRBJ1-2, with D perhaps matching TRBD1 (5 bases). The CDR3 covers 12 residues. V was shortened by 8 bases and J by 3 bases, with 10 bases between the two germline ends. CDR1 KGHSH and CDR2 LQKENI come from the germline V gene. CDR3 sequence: CASTRGDYGYTF. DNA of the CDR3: TGTGCCAGCACACGGGGGGACTATGGCTACACCTTC.

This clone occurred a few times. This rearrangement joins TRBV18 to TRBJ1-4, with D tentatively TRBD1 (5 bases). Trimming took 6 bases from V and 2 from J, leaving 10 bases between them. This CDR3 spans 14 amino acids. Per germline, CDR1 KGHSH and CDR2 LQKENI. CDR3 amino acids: CASSPTVTNEKLFF. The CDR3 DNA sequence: TGTGCCAGCTCTCCGACAGTTACTAATGAAAAACTGTTTTTT. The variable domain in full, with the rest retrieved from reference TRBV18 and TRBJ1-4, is NAGVMQNPRHLVRRRGQEARLRCSPMKGHSHVYWYRQLPEEGLKFMVYLQKENIIDESGMPKERFSAEFPKEGPSILRIQQVVRGDSAAYFCASSPTVTNEKLFFGSGTQLSVL.

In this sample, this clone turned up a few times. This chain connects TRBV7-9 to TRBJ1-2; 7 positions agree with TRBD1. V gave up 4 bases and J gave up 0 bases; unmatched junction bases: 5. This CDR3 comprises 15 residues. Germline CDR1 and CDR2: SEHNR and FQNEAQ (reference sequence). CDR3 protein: CASSSTGVTNYGYTF. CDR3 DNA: TGTGCCAGCAGCTCCACAGGGGTTACTAACTATGGCTACACCTTC.

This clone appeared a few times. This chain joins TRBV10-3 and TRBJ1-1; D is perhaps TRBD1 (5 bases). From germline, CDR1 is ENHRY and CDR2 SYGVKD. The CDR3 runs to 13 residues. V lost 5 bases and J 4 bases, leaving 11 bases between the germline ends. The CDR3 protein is CAISPPGTTEAFF. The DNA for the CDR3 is TGTGCCATCAGTCCTCCAGGGACCACTGAAGCTTTCTTT.

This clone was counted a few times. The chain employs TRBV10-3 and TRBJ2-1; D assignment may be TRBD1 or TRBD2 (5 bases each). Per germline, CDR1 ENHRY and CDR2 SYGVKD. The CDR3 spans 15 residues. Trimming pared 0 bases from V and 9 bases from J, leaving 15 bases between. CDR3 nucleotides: TGTGCCATCAGTGAGTCTGATTTGCTTGGGGGTGAGCAGTTCTTC. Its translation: CAISESDLLGGEQFF.

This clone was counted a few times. CDR3: CASSPAASTDTQYF. The CDR3 DNA sequence: TGCGCCAGCAGCCCGGCGGCCAGCACAGATACGCAGTATTTT. This sequence joins TRBV5-1 and TRBJ2-3, with D unresolved. This CDR3 region has 14 residues. CDR1 and CDR2 from the germline V gene are SGHRS and YFSETQ. Deletions cut 4 bases from V and 0 bases from J, with 9 bases between.

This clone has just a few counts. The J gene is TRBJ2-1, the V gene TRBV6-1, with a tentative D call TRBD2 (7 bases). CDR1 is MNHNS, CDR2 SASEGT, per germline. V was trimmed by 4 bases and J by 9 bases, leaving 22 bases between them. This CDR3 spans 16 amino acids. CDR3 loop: CASSARLPGGLGEQFF. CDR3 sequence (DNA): TGTGCCAGCAGTGCCCGACTACCGGGGGGCTTGGGTGAGCAGTTCTTC.

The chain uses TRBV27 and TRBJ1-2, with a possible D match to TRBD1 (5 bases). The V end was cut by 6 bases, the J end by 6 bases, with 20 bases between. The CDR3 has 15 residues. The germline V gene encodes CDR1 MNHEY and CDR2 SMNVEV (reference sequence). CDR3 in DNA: TGTGCCAGCAGATCACCCTCCGGGGGGGTGCATGGCTACACCTTC. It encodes CASRSPSGGVHGYTF.

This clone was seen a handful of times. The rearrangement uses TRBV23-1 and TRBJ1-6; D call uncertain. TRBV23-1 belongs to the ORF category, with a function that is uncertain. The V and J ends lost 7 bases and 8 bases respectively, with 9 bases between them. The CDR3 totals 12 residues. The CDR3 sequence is CASTQWDSPLHF. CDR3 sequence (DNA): TGCGCCAGCACCCAATGGGATTCACCCCTCCACTTT.

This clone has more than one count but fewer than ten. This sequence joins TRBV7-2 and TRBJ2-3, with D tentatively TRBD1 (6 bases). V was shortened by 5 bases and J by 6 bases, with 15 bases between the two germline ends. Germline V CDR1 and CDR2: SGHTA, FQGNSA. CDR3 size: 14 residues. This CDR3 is CASSRAEGVDTQYF. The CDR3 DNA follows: TGTGCCAGCAGCCGAGCAGAGGGGGTCGATACGCAGTATTTT.

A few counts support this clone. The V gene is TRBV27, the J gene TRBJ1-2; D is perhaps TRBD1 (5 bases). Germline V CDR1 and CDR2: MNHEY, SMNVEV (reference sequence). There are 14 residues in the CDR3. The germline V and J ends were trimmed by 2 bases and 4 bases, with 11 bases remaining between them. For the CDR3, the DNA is TGTGCCAGCAGTTTAGGCGCGGGGCCCTATGGCTACACCTTC. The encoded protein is CASSLGAGPYGYTF.

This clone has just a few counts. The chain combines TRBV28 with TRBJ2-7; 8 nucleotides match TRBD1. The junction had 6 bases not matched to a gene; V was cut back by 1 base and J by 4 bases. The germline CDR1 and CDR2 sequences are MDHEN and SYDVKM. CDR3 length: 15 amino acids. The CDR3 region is CASSLSRTGMYEQYF. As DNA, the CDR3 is TGTGCCAGCAGTTTATCACGGACAGGGATGTACGAGCAGTACTTC.

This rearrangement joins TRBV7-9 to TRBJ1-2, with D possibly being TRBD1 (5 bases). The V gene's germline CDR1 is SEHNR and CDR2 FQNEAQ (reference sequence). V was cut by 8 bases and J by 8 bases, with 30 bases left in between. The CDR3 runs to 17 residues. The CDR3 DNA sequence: TGTGCCAGCCCCCTCAACCGCGGGGACGGGGAGATGGAGGGCTACACCTTC. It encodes CASPLNRGDGEMEGYTF.

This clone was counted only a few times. CDR3: CAWTAKVGLSGANVLTF. CDR3 in DNA: TGTGCCTGGACTGCGAAGGTTGGCCTGTCTGGGGCCAACGTCCTGACTTTC. The chain recombines TRBV30 with TRBJ2-6; D is undetermined. Germline V lookup: CDR1 GTSNPN, CDR2 SVGIG (reference sequence). V lost 4 bases, J lost 1 base, and 17 bases lay in between. This CDR3 region has 17 residues.

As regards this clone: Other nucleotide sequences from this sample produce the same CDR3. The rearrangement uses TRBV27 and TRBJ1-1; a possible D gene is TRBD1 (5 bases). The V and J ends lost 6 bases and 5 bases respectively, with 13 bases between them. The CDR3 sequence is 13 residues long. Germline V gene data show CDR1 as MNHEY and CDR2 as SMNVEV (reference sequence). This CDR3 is CASRGTGRTEAFF. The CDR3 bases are TGTGCCAGCAGAGGGACGGGTCGGACTGAAGCTTTCTTT.

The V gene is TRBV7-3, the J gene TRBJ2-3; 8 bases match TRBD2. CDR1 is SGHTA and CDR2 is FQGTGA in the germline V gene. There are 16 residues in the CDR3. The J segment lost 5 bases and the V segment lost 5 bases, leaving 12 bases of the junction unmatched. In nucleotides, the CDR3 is TGTGCCAGCAGCCTCCGTGATAGCGGGGTTGGAGATACGCAGTATTTT. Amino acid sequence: CASSLRDSGVGDTQYF.

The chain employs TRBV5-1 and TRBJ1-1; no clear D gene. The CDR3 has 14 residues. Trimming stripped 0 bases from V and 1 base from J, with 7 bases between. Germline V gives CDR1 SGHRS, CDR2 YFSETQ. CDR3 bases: TGCGCCAGCAGCTTGGATCACCAGAACACTGAAGCTTTCTTT. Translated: CASSLDHQNTEAFF.